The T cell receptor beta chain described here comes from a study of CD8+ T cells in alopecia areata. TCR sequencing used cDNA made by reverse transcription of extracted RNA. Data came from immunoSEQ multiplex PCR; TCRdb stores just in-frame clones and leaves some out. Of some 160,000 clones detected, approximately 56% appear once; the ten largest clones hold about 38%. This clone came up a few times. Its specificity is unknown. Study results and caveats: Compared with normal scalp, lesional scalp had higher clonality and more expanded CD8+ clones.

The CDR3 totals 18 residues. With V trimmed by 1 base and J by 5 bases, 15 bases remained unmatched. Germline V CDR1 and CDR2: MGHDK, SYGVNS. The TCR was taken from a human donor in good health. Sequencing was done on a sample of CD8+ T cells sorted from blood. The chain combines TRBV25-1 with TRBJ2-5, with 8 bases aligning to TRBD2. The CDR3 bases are TGTGCCAGCAGTGAATTGAACGGGGCGGGAGGCCCCCATGAGACCCAGTACTTC. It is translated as CASSELNGAGGPHETQYF.